This T cell receptor beta chain was sequenced for a study of cytomegalovirus exposure and HLA in healthy donors. The PCR was carried out with 60 Vbeta primers and 13 Jbeta primers. The repertoire was sequenced with immunoSEQ multiplex PCR; TCRdb's copy has only in-frame clones and lacks some. The sample includes some 200,000 clones, about 80% of them seen just once. V lost 5 bases, J lost 6 bases, and 12 bases lay in between. This CDR3 comprises 13 residues. Germline V gene sequence: CDR1 MNHEY, CDR2 SMNVEV (reference sequence). The receptor comes from a woman under 40 in good health and CMV-seronegative. The chain couples TRBV27 to TRBJ2-3; D is possibly TRBD2 (5 bases). The sample was PBMCs. This CDR3 is CASSPSWRDTQYF. The CDR3 DNA reads as TGTGCCAGCAGTCCCTCATGGAGGGATACGCAGTATTTT.